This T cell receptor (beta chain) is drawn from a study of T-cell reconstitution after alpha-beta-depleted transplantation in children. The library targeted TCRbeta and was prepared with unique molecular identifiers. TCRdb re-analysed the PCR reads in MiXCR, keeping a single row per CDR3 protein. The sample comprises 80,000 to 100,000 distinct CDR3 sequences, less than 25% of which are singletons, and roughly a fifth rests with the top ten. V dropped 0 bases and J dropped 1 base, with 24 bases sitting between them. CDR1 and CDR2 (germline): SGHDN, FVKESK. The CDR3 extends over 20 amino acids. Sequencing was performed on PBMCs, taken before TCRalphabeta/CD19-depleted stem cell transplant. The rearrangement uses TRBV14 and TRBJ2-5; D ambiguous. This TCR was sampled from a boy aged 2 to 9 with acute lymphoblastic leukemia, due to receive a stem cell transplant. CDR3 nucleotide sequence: TGTGCCAGCAGCCAAGATCATGTGGGTACCGGAAAGCTAACCCAAGAGACCCAGTACTTC. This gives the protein CASSQDHVGTGKLTQETQYF. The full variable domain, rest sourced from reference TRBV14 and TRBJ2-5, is EAGVTQFPSHSVIEKGQTVTLRCDPISGHDNLYWYRRVMGKEIKFLLHFVKESKQDESGMPNNRFLAERTGGTYSTLKVQPAELEDSGVYFCASSQDHVGTGKLTQETQYFGPGTRLLVL.